Each of the 22 T cell receptor beta chains below was sequenced from the same sample in a study of T cells in Graves' hyperthyroidism and ophthalmopathy. What was amplified from RNA transcripts were TCR beta CDR3 regions. During a first-round RT-PCR of the TCR CDR3, the HTBI primer set was used. TCRdb analysed the multiplex PCR reads with MiXCR anew, one entry per CDR3 protein. The sample comprises under 350,000 distinct CDR3 sequences, about 18% of which are singletons, and over 45% rests with the top ten. The sample comprised blood. Receptor source: a woman aged 60 to 75 with Graves' ophthalmopathy.

This clonotype has at least ten counts. The chain carries TRBV11-2 and TRBJ2-3; TRBD2 matches at 12 bases. CDR1 is SGHAT, CDR2 FQNNGV, per germline. With V trimmed by 7 bases and J by 5 bases, 7 bases remained unmatched. This CDR3 contains 15 residues. The CDR3 reads CASTTLAGGQDTQYF. CDR3 coding DNA: TGTGCCAGCACCACTCTAGCGGGGGGGCAAGATACGCAGTATTTT.

The sample holds a few counts of this clonotype. The V and J genes are TRBV27 and TRBJ2-6; D ambiguous. Looked up from germline, CDR1 is MNHEY and CDR2 is SMNVEV (reference sequence). The CDR3 consists of 13 residues. Trimming stripped 1 base from V and 6 bases from J, with 4 bases between. CDR3 DNA: TGTGCCAGCAGTTTATTCGAGGCCAACGTCCTGACTTTC. It specifies CASSLFEANVLTF.

The table lists this clonotype with many counts. The chain combines TRBV28 with TRBJ2-7; D is unresolved. The CDR3 is made up of 12 amino acids. Trimming took off 7 bases at V and 6 bases at J, with 13 bases between the two ends. The V gene's germline CDR1 is MDHEN and CDR2 SYDVKM. The CDR3 DNA reads as TGTGCCAGCACCACCAACTCTCCCGAGCAGTACTTC. Residues: CASTTNSPEQYF.

This clonotype was recorded at least ten times. The rearrangement uses TRBV7-6 and TRBJ2-1; D unresolved. In germline, CDR1 is SGHVS, CDR2 FNYEAQ. This CDR3 is 23 amino acids long. V was clipped by 1 base and J by 5 bases, with 36 bases between them. CDR3 amino acids: CASSLVSSGSALGDWVGDNEQFF. The CDR3 nucleotides read TGTGCCAGCAGCTTAGTCTCCTCGGGTTCCGCCCTCGGAGACTGGGTGGGCGACAATGAGCAGTTCTTC.

The chain combines TRBV19 with TRBJ1-1; D is perhaps TRBD1 (6 bases). This CDR3 spans 15 amino acids. Germline CDR1 LNHDA, CDR2 SQIVND (reference sequence). The V end lost 10 bases, the J end lost 4 bases, and 22 bases lay between the germline ends. CDR3 nucleotides: TGTGCCACCGGAGGCCCCAGGGGATCGGCCACTGAAGCTTTCTTT. Amino acid sequence: CATGGPRGSATEAFF.

This clonotype was seen ten or more times. The V and J genes are TRBV11-2 and TRBJ1-1; D is undetermined. Deletions cut 5 bases from V and 7 bases from J, with 11 bases between. The CDR3 sequence is 12 residues long. Germline CDR1 and CDR2: SGHAT and FQNNGV. The CDR3 is CASSQPGLEAFF. CDR3 nucleotides: TGTGCCAGCAGCCAGCCCGGACTTGAAGCTTTCTTT. The full variable domain, rest sourced from reference TRBV11-2 and TRBJ1-1, is EAGVAQSPRYKIIEKRQSVAFWCNPISGHATLYWYQQILGQGPKLLIQFQNNGVVDDSQLPKDRFSAERLKGVDSTLKIQPAKLEDSAVYLCASSQPGLEAFFGQGTRLTVV.

This clonotype was recorded many times. The chain has TRBV12-3 or TRBV12-4 and TRBJ2-4; 9 positions agree with TRBD1. V dropped 5 bases and J dropped 0; count of bases not matched to a gene: 8. This CDR3 is 17 amino acids long. The CDR3 region has the DNA TGTGCCAGCAGTAAAGACAGGGGGGCAGGAGCCAAAAACATTCAGTACTTC. It yields the protein CASSKDRGAGAKNIQYF.

This clonotype was counted once. The V gene is TRBV20-1, the J gene TRBJ2-1; 9 nucleotides agree with TRBD2. The CDR3 totals 17 residues. From germline, CDR1 is DFQATT and CDR2 SNEGSKA (reference sequence). With 0 bases clipped from V and 0 bases from J, the junction kept 6 bases outside the gene matches. This chain's CDR3 is CSAREATSGSSYNEQFF. The CDR3 bases are TGCAGTGCTAGAGAGGCGACTAGCGGAAGCTCCTACAATGAGCAGTTCTTC.

The rearrangement joins TRBV9 to TRBJ2-3; D remains unclear. The CDR3 runs 14 residues. V was pared by 7 bases and J by 2 bases, with 14 bases between. Germline V lookup: CDR1 SGDLS, CDR2 YYNGEE. The CDR3 protein is CASVFQLLTDTQYF. CDR3 DNA: TGTGCCAGCGTGTTCCAGCTCCTCACAGATACGCAGTATTTT.

This sequence joins TRBV4-1 and TRBJ1-4; 10 bases agree with TRBD1. CDR1 MGHRA and CDR2 YSYEKL come from the germline V gene. The CDR3 loop spans 17 amino acids. Losses at the gene ends were 3 bases for V and 8 bases for J; bases not matched to a gene: 12. The CDR3, as DNA: TGCGCCAGCAGCCACCCCCGCGACAGGGGGCGGGAAGAAAAACTGTTTTTT. Its protein product is CASSHPRDRGREEKLFF.

The chain uses TRBV2 and TRBJ1-2; TRBD1 aligns across 8 bases. The germline gives CDR1 SNHLY, CDR2 FYNNEI. The V and J ends lost 5 bases and 6 bases, in that order; junction bases with no gene match: 8. The CDR3 has 14 amino acids. CDR3 sequence (DNA): TGTGCCAGCAGTAAATCAGGGGGCGAGGATGGCTACACCTTC. Amino acids: CASSKSGGEDGYTF. The complete variable domain, with remaining parts taken from reference TRBV2 and TRBJ1-2, reads EPEVTQTPSHQVTQMGQEVILRCVPISNHLYFYWYRQILGQKVEFLVSFYNNEISEKSEIFDDQFSVERPDGSNFTLKIRSTKLEDSAMYFCASSKSGGEDGYTFGSGTRLTVV.

This clonotype was recorded many times. The rearrangement uses TRBV7-8 and TRBJ1-5; 9 nucleotides match TRBD1. Germline values: CDR1 SGHVS, CDR2 FQNEAQ. Losses at the gene ends were 7 bases for V and 7 bases for J; bases not matched to a gene: 8. The CDR3 has 14 amino acids. DNA of the CDR3: TGTGCCAGCACGGTGGACAGGGGATGGCAGCCCCAGCATTTT. Protein sequence: CASTVDRGWQPQHF.

The chain links TRBV28 to TRBJ1-6; D possibly corresponds to TRBD1 (5 bases). V was trimmed by 6 bases and J by 0 bases, leaving 15 bases between them. CDR1 is MDHEN and CDR2 is SYDVKM in the germline V gene. The CDR3 has 17 amino acids. CDR3 protein: CASSHGGGSSYNSPLHF. In DNA, the CDR3 is TGTGCCAGCAGCCACGGGGGAGGGAGCTCCTATAATTCACCCCTCCACTTT.

The V call is TRBV15, the J call TRBJ1-3, with D possibly matching TRBD1 (5 bases). The V end lost 0 bases, the J end lost 0 bases, and 9 bases lay between the germline ends. This CDR3 has 16 amino acids. CDR1 is LNHNV, CDR2 YYDKDF, per germline (reference sequence). The CDR3, as DNA: TGTGCCACCAGCAGAGATCAACAGGTCTCTGGAAACACCATATATTTT. Its protein product is CATSRDQQVSGNTIYF.

This clonotype was seen ten or more times. V usage is TRBV7-9 and J usage is TRBJ2-3; no reliable D call. Germline-derived CDR1 and CDR2 are SEHNR and FQNEAQ (reference sequence). V was clipped by 5 bases and J by 4 bases, with 10 bases between them. The CDR3 sequence is 13 residues long. CDR3 protein: CASSPTGPDTQYF. The CDR3 DNA is TGTGCCAGCAGCCCTACGGGTCCAGATACGCAGTATTTT.

The rearrangement uses TRBV5-1 and TRBJ2-5; a weak D match, TRBD1 (5 bases). CDR1 and CDR2 from the germline V gene are SGHRS and YFSETQ. Trimming shortened V by 1 base and J by 0 bases, and 7 bases separated the two germline ends. The CDR3 covers 14 residues. The CDR3 bases are TGCGCCAGCAGCTTGCAGGGTAACCAAGAGACCCAGTACTTC. It is translated as CASSLQGNQETQYF.

The chain combines TRBV6-5 with TRBJ2-3, with a tentative D call TRBD1 (5 bases). The length of the CDR3 is 15 residues. Germline CDR1 reads MNHEY; CDR2 reads SVGAGI. Trimming cost V 0 bases and J 2 bases, with 9 bases left between them. The DNA for the CDR3 is TGTGCCAGCAGTTACTCAAGGACACCCACAGATACGCAGTATTTT. Its protein is CASSYSRTPTDTQYF.

At least ten counts were recorded for this clonotype. The chain has TRBV7-2 and TRBJ1-4; D gene uncertain. V lost 5 bases to trimming and J lost 5 bases, with 9 bases between them. Germline CDR1 is SGHTA and CDR2 is FQGNSA. This CDR3 spans 13 amino acids. CDR3 DNA sequence: TGTGCCAGCAGCCCCTGGGCAAATGAAAAACTGTTTTTT. Translation: CASSPWANEKLFF.

The chain couples TRBV6-1 to TRBJ2-4, with unresolved D. V was shortened by 6 bases and J by 0 bases, with 6 bases between the two germline ends. The CDR3 runs to 13 residues. In germline, CDR1 is MNHNS, CDR2 SASEGT. CDR3 sequence reads: CASRFIAKNIQYF. In DNA form, the CDR3 reads TGTGCCAGCAGATTTATAGCCAAAAACATTCAGTACTTC.

In regard to this clonotype: As the CDR3 is not closed by the conserved phenylalanine or tryptophan, this likely results from a read error. The CDR3 reads CASSLQDYYEQYI. The CDR3 DNA reads TGTGCCAGCAGCTTACAGGACTACTACGAGCAGTACATC. This chain connects TRBV7-9 to TRBJ2-7; D is perhaps TRBD2 (6 bases). Trimming left V 2 bases short and J 3 bases short, with 8 bases between. This CDR3 comprises 13 residues. Germline CDR1 SEHNR, CDR2 FQNEAQ (reference sequence).

The rearrangement uses TRBV7-2 and TRBJ1-6; D possibly corresponds to TRBD1 (6 bases). Germline loops: CDR1 SGHTA, CDR2 FQGNSA. Trimming pared 2 bases from V and 8 bases from J, leaving 13 bases between. The CDR3 extends over 15 amino acids. The CDR3: CASSLSGGRYSPLHF. In DNA form, the CDR3 reads TGTGCCAGCAGCTTATCTGGGGGCAGGTATTCACCCCTCCACTTT.

The rearrangement links TRBV6-2 or TRBV6-3 to TRBJ1-5; 7 nucleotides align to TRBD1. The V segment lost 6 bases and the J segment 7 bases; nucleotides outside the gene matches: 12. This CDR3 is built from 15 residues. CDR1 MNHEY and CDR2 SVGEGT come from the germline V gene. CDR3 region: CASRPGQSRVQPQHF. The CDR3 DNA is TGTGCCAGCAGACCGGGACAGAGTAGGGTGCAGCCCCAGCATTTT.